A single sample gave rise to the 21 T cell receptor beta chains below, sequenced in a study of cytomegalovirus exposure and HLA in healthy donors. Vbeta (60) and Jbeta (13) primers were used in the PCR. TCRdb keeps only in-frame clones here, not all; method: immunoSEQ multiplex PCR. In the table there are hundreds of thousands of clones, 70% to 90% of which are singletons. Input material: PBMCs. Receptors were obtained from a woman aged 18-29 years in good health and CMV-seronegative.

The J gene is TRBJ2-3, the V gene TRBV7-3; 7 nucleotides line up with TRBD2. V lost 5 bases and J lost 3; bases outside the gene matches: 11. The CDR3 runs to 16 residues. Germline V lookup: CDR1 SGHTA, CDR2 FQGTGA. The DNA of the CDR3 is TGTGCCAGCAGCCCGGTGCACGGGGGGATGACAGATACGCAGTATTTT. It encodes CASSPVHGGMTDTQYF.

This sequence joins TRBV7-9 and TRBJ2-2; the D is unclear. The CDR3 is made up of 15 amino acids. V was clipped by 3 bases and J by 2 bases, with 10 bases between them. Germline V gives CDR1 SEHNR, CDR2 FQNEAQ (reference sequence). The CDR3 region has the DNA TGTGCCAGCAGCTTTTACGCGCTTAACACCGGGGAGCTGTTTTTT. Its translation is CASSFYALNTGELFF.

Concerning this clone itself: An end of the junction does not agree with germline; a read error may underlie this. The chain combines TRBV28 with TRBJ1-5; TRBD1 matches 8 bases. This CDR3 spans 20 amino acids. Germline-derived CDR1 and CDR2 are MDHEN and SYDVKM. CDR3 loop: CASSLFRGLGATPENQPQHF. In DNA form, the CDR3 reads TGTGCCAGCAGCTTATTCAGGGGGCTCGGCGCCACACCAGAAAATCAGCCCCAGCATTTT.

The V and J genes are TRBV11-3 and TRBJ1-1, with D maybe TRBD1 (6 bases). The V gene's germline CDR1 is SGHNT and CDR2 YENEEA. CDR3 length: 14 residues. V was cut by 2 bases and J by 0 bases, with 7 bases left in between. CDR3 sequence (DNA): TGTGCCAGCAGCTTAAGGGGGATGAACACTGAAGCTTTCTTT. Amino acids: CASSLRGMNTEAFF.

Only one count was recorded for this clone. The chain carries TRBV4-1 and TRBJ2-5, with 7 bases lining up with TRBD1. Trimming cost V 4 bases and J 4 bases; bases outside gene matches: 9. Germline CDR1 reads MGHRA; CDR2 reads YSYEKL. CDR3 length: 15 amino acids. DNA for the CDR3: TGCGCCAGCAGCCGGTGGGGACAGTCGGGAGAGACCCAGTACTTC. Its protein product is CASSRWGQSGETQYF.

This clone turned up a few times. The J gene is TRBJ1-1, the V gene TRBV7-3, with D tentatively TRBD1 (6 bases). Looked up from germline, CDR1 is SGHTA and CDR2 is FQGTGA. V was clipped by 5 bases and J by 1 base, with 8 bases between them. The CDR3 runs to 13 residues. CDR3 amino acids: CASSQDRNTEAFF. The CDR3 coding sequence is TGTGCCAGCAGCCAGGACAGGAACACTGAAGCTTTCTTT.

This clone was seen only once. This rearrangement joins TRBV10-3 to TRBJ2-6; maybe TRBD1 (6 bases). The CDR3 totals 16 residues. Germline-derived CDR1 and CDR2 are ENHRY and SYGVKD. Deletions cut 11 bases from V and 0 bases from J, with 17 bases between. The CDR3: CAAAGQLNSGANVLTF. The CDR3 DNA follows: TGTGCCGCTGCTGGACAGCTTAACTCTGGGGCCAACGTCCTGACTTTC.

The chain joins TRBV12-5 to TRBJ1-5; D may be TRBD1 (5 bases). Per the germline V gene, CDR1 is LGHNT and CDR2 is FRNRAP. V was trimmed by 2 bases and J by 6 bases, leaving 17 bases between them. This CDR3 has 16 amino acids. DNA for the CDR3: TGTGCTAGTGGTTTGCTGGAGGGTGGACATCGTCAGCCCCAGCATTTT. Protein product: CASGLLEGGHRQPQHF.

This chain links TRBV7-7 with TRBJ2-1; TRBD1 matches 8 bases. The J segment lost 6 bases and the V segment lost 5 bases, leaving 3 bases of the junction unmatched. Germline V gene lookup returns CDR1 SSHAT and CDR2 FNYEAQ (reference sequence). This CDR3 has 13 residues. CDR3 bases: TGTGCCAGCAGCCCAGGGGGCTTCAATGAGCAGTTCTTC. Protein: CASSPGGFNEQFF.

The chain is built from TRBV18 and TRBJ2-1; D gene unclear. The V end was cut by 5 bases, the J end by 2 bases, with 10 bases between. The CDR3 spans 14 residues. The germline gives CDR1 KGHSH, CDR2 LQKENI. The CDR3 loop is CASSIQTTYNEQFF. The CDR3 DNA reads TGTGCCAGCTCAATACAGACAACCTACAATGAGCAGTTCTTC.

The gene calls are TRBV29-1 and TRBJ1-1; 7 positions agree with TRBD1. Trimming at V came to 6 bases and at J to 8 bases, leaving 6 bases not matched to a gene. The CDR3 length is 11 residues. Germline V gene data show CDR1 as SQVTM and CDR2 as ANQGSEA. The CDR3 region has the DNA TGCAGCGTCGTGACAGGGATCGAAGCTTTCTTT. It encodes CSVVTGIEAFF.

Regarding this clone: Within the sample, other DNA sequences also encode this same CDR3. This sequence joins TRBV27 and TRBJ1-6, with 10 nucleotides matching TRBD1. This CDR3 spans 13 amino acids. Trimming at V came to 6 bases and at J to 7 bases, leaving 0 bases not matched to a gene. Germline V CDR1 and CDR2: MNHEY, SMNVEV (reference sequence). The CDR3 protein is CASRGQGNSPLHF. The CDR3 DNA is TGTGCCAGCAGGGGACAGGGGAATTCACCCCTCCACTTT.

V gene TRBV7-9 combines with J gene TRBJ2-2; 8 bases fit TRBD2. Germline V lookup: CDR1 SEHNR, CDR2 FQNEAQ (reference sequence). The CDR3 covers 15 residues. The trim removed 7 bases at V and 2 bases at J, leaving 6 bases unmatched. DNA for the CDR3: TGTGCCAGCAATAGCGGGGCCAAAAACACCGGGGAGCTGTTTTTT. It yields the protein CASNSGAKNTGELFF.

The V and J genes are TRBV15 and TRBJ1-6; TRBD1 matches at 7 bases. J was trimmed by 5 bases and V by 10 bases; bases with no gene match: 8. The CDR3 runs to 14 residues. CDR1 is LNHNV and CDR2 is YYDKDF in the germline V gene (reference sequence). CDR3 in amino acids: CAIREGQNNSPLHF. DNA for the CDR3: TGTGCCATCAGGGAGGGACAGAATAATTCACCCCTCCACTTT.

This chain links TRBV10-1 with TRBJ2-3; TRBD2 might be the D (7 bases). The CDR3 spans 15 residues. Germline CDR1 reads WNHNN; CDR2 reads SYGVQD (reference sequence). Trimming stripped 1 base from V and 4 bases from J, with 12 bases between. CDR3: CASSEWGGPPDTQYF. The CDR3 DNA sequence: TGCGCCAGCAGTGAGTGGGGGGGGCCCCCAGATACGCAGTATTTT.

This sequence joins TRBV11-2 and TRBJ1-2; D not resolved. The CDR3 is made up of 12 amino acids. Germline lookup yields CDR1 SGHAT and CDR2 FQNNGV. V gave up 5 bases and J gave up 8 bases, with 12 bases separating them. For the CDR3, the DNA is TGTGCCAGCAGCGCAGACACTGACGGCTACACCTTC. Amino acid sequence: CASSADTDGYTF.

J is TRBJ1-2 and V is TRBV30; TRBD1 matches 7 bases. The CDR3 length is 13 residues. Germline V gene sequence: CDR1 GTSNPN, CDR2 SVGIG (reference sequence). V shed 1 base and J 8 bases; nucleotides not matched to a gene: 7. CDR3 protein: CAWSGDRVRGYTF. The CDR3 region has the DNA TGTGCCTGGAGTGGAGACAGGGTAAGAGGCTACACCTTC.

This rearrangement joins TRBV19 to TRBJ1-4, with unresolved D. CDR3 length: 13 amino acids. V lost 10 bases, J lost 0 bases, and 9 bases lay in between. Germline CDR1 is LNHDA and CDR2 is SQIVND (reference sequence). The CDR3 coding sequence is TGTGCCACCCTCCCCGCAACTAATGAAAAACTGTTTTTT. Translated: CATLPATNEKLFF.

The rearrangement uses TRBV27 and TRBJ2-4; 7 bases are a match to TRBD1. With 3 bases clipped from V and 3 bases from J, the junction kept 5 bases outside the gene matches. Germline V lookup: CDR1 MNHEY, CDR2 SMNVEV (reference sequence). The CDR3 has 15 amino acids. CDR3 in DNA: TGTGCCAGCAGTTTCCTGAGGACAGGCAAAAACATTCAGTACTTC. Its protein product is CASSFLRTGKNIQYF.

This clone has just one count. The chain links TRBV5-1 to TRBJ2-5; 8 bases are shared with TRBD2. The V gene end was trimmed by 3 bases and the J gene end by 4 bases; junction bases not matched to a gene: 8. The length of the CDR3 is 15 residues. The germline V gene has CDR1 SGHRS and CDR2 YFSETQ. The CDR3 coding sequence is TGCGCCAGCAGCTCTACGGGGGGGCCGGGAGAGACCCAGTACTTC. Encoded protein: CASSSTGGPGETQYF.

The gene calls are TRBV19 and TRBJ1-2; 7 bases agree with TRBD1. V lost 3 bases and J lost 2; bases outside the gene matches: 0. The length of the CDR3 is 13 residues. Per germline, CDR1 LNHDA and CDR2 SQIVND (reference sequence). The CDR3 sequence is CASSMGQNYGYTF. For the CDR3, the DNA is TGTGCCAGTAGTATGGGACAGAACTATGGCTACACCTTC.